Below are 26 T cell receptor beta chains sequenced from a single sample in a study of blood T cell repertoires in COVID-19. The protocol was immunoSEQ multiplex PCR, while the TCRdb copy is restricted to in-frame clones and leaves out a portion. Of about 210,000 clones listed, 88% were seen once; the top ten hold roughly 1.5%. The material sequenced was peripheral blood. The source is a man younger than 35 with active or convalescent COVID-19.

The chain is built from TRBV20-1 and TRBJ2-7; a possible D gene is TRBD1 (5 bases). The CDR3 has 11 residues. Deletions cut 7 bases from V and 5 bases from J, with 12 bases between. In germline, CDR1 is DFQATT, CDR2 SNEGSKA (reference sequence). In DNA, the CDR3 is TGCAGTGTCGACAGCCCCGACGAGCAGTACTTC. Protein: CSVDSPDEQYF.

V usage is TRBV6-5 and J usage is TRBJ2-1; 9 positions match TRBD2. Germline trimming cut 2 bases from V and 3 bases from J; bases unmatched to any gene: 2. Germline V gene lookup returns CDR1 MNHEY and CDR2 SVGAGI. The CDR3 is 15 residues long. CDR3 sequence (DNA): TGTGCCAGCAGTTACCTAGCGGGATTCTACAATGAGCAGTTCTTC. The encoded protein is CASSYLAGFYNEQFF.

This chain uses TRBV28 with TRBJ1-3; no clear D. This CDR3 region has 13 residues. With 5 bases removed from V and 2 bases from J, the gap between germline ends came to 7 bases. The germline CDR1 and CDR2 sequences are MDHEN and SYDVKM. For the CDR3, the DNA is TGTGCCAGCAGTCGACAAACTGGAAACACCATATATTTT. It codes for CASSRQTGNTIYF.

CDR3 sequence reads: CASSYSASSYEQYF. CDR3 bases: TGTGCCAGCAGTTACTCCGCCAGCTCCTACGAGCAGTACTTC. This chain connects TRBV6-2 or TRBV6-3 to TRBJ2-7; D remains ambiguous. In germline, CDR1 is MNHEY, CDR2 SVGEGT. Trimming took 0 bases from V and 0 from J, leaving 6 bases between them. This CDR3 comprises 14 residues.

The rearrangement uses TRBV7-9 and TRBJ1-1; TRBD1 agrees at 8 bases. Trimming at V came to 3 bases and at J to 4 bases, leaving 10 bases not matched to a gene. The germline V gene has CDR1 SEHNR and CDR2 FQNEAQ (reference sequence). This CDR3 has 16 residues. The CDR3 DNA follows: TGTGCCAGCAGCTTCTACCAGGGGGCAGAGGGCACTGAAGCTTTCTTT. Protein: CASSFYQGAEGTEAFF.

The V call is TRBV15, the J call TRBJ2-2, with 11 bases matching TRBD1. With V trimmed by 4 bases and J by 5 bases, 6 bases remained unmatched. Germline-derived CDR1 and CDR2 are LNHNV and YYDKDF (reference sequence). The CDR3 totals 16 residues. CDR3 protein: CATSNPGTGGTGELFF. Written as DNA, the CDR3 is TGTGCCACCAGCAATCCCGGGACAGGGGGGACCGGGGAGCTGTTTTTT.

The chain recombines TRBV28 with TRBJ1-1; weak D call: TRBD1 (5 bases). The CDR3 is made up of 14 amino acids. Germline values: CDR1 MDHEN, CDR2 SYDVKM. Deletions cut 5 bases from V and 4 bases from J, with 14 bases between. Written as DNA, the CDR3 is TGTGCCAGCAGTCTCCCCCAGGGAGGCACTGAAGCTTTCTTT. Its protein is CASSLPQGGTEAFF.

This clone was counted a few times. DNA for the CDR3: TGCGCCAGCAGCTCCTCTGTAAGAACAGGGGGTGGCGAGACCCAGTACTTC. Its protein product is CASSSSVRTGGGETQYF. The gene calls are TRBV5-1 and TRBJ2-5, with TRBD1 matching 8 bases. Losses at the gene ends were 3 bases for V and 5 bases for J; bases not matched to a gene: 15. Germline values: CDR1 SGHRS, CDR2 YFSETQ. The CDR3 runs to 17 residues.

V usage is TRBV9 and J usage is TRBJ2-3; D gene unclear. This CDR3 is 14 amino acids long. Trimming cost V 4 bases and J 3 bases, with 12 bases left between them. CDR1 is SGDLS, CDR2 YYNGEE, per germline. The CDR3 region is CASSPSPRTDTQYF. The CDR3 coding sequence is TGTGCCAGCAGCCCGAGCCCACGAACAGATACGCAGTATTTT.

The gene calls are TRBV25-1 and TRBJ1-1; 7 positions agree with TRBD1. Trimming removed 6 bases from V and 8 bases from J; junction bases left unmatched: 12. This CDR3 contains 14 residues. CDR1 and CDR2 (germline): MGHDK, SYGVNS. The CDR3 region is CASSTTGTVQEAFF. Written as DNA, the CDR3 is TGTGCCAGCAGCACTACCGGGACAGTTCAAGAAGCTTTCTTT.

The chain combines TRBV2 with TRBJ2-7; D remains unclear. V lost 7 bases and J 3 bases, leaving 10 bases between the germline ends. The CDR3 is 12 residues long. The germline V gene encodes CDR1 SNHLY and CDR2 FYNNEI. In DNA form, the CDR3 reads TGTGCCAGCATTGGGCAGGACTACGAGCAGTACTTC. Translated, it gives CASIGQDYEQYF. Filled out from reference TRBV2 and TRBJ2-7, the complete variable domain reads EPEVTQTPSHQVTQMGQEVILRCVPISNHLYFYWYRQILGQKVEFLVSFYNNEISEKSEIFDDQFSVERPDGSNFTLKIRSTKLEDSAMYFCASIGQDYEQYFGPGTRLTVT.

The rearrangement links TRBV28 to TRBJ1-5; 9 bases agree with TRBD1. The junction had 11 bases not matched to a gene; V was cut back by 8 bases and J by 0 bases. The CDR3 consists of 17 residues. From germline, CDR1 is MDHEN and CDR2 SYDVKM. The CDR3: CASSLGVTGGSNQPQHF. The CDR3 nucleotides are TGTGCCAGCTCCCTGGGTGTGACAGGGGGTAGCAATCAGCCCCAGCATTTT.

The chain recombines TRBV3-1 (or the pseudogene TRBV3-2) with TRBJ1-1; possible D gene TRBD1, 5 bases. The length of the CDR3 is 13 residues. The V gene lost 4 bases and the J gene lost 12 bases, with 18 bases spanning the gap. Germline CDR1 reads LGHDT; CDR2 reads YNNKEL (reference sequence). CDR3 sequence (DNA): TGTGCCAGCAGCCGAAATCCGGGACTCTCACCTTTCTTT. Amino acids: CASSRNPGLSPFF.

This clone was seen just once. The V call is TRBV6-5, the J call TRBJ1-5, with a weak D call TRBD1 (5 bases). This CDR3 has 13 residues. Trimming cost V 6 bases and J 3 bases, with 9 bases left between them. Germline assignment: CDR1 MNHEY and CDR2 SVGAGI. DNA for the CDR3: TGTGCCAGCAGGGAGGGGAACAATCAGCCCCAGCATTTT. Protein product: CASREGNNQPQHF.

The chain has TRBV14 and TRBJ1-1; TRBD1 matches at 7 bases. J lost 6 bases, V lost 4 bases, and 5 bases had no gene match. This CDR3 comprises 13 residues. Germline lookup yields CDR1 SGHDN and CDR2 FVKESK. Here the CDR3 DNA reads TGTGCCAGCAGCCCTAACAGGGGCGCTGAAGCTTTCTTT. Translating gives CASSPNRGAEAFF.

The chain carries TRBV2 and TRBJ2-5; D perhaps matches TRBD1 (5 bases). The CDR3 totals 14 residues. Looked up from germline, CDR1 is SNHLY and CDR2 is FYNNEI. The ends were cut back, 2 bases at V and 7 bases at J, with 14 bases in the middle. DNA of the CDR3: TGTGCCAGCAGTGAAAGGGCAGGGTTTGTGACCCAGTACTTC. This encodes CASSERAGFVTQYF.

The J gene is TRBJ2-1, the V gene TRBV5-6, with D hard to call. The CDR3 has 14 amino acids. Trimming left V 1 base short and J 8 bases short, with 13 bases between. Germline CDR1 is SGHDT and CDR2 is YYEEEE. CDR3: CASSLISETDEQFF. CDR3 DNA sequence: TGTGCCAGCAGCTTGATAAGCGAAACGGATGAGCAGTTCTTC.

The chain couples TRBV18 to TRBJ1-5, with D possibly being TRBD1 (6 bases). From germline, CDR1 is KGHSH and CDR2 LQKENI. This CDR3 contains 17 residues. V lost 2 bases and J lost 5, with 19 bases in between. In DNA form, the CDR3 reads TGTGCCAGCTCACCAGAGCGCCGCCCAGGGGCGCATCAGCCCCAGCATTTT. Translation: CASSPERRPGAHQPQHF.

The rearrangement joins TRBV30 to TRBJ1-4; a possible D gene is TRBD1 (5 bases). Per germline, CDR1 GTSNPN and CDR2 SVGIG (reference sequence). The CDR3 contains 18 residues. Between the trimmed V and J ends, which lost 3 bases and 0 bases, there was a span of 20 bases. CDR3 DNA: TGTGCCTGGAGCTTCAGGGTTGGAACTCGGACAACTAATGAAAAACTGTTTTTT. Its translation: CAWSFRVGTRTTNEKLFF. The whole variable domain, remainder taken from reference TRBV30 and TRBJ1-4, is SQTIHQWPATLVQPVGSPLSLECTVEGTSNPNLYWYRQAAGRGLQLLFYSVGIGQISSEVPQNLSASRPQDRQFILSSKKLLLSDSGFYLCAWSFRVGTRTTNEKLFFGSGTQLSVL.

V usage is TRBV18 and J usage is TRBJ1-3; 10 bases fit TRBD1. This CDR3 contains 17 residues. Germline-derived CDR1 and CDR2 are KGHSH and LQKENI. J was trimmed by 4 bases and V by 4 bases; bases with no gene match: 10. The CDR3 bases are TGTGCCAGCTCACGACTAACCGGGACAGGGGCGGGAAACACCATATATTTT. Protein: CASSRLTGTGAGNTIYF.

This chain connects TRBV18 to TRBJ1-1, with 7 positions matching TRBD1. The trim removed 3 bases at V and 0 bases at J, leaving 4 bases unmatched. The CDR3 covers 15 residues. The germline CDR1 and CDR2 sequences are KGHSH and LQKENI. The CDR3 sequence is CASSPPGQMNTEAFF. The CDR3 coding sequence is TGTGCCAGCTCACCGCCGGGACAGATGAACACTGAAGCTTTCTTT.

V is TRBV27 and J is TRBJ1-2; D might be TRBD1 (6 bases). The CDR3 is made up of 15 amino acids. Germline V CDR1 and CDR2: MNHEY, SMNVEV (reference sequence). The ends were cut back, 5 bases at V and 1 base at J, with 14 bases in the middle. The CDR3 region is CASSPLADSNYGYTF. CDR3 DNA sequence: TGTGCCAGCAGTCCCCTGGCGGACAGTAACTATGGCTACACCTTC.

The J gene is TRBJ2-5, the V gene TRBV11-3, with D possibly matching TRBD2 (5 bases). Germline V gene sequence: CDR1 SGHNT, CDR2 YENEEA. The CDR3 length is 13 residues. V was trimmed by 3 bases and J by 5 bases, leaving 10 bases between them. CDR3 sequence reads: CASSFGDRETQYF. CDR3 DNA: TGTGCCAGCAGCTTCGGGGATCGGGAGACCCAGTACTTC.

The genes are TRBV19 and TRBJ2-2; TRBD2 aligns across 8 bases. Losses at the gene ends were 3 bases for V and 5 bases for J; bases not matched to a gene: 8. This CDR3 region has 16 residues. CDR1 is LNHDA and CDR2 is SQIVND in the germline V gene (reference sequence). CDR3 DNA: TGTGCCAGTAGTATTACGCTAGCGGGTGAGACCGGGGAGCTGTTTTTT. Amino acid sequence: CASSITLAGETGELFF.

The chain carries TRBV5-1 and TRBJ2-1; TRBD2 matches 10 bases. Losses at the gene ends were 0 bases for V and 10 bases for J; bases not matched to a gene: 10. Germline V gene lookup returns CDR1 SGHRS and CDR2 YFSETQ. The CDR3 covers 16 residues. CDR3 DNA sequence: TGCGCCAGCAGCTTGGGCCTAGCGGGAGCTCGAGGCGAGCAGTTCTTC. Its protein is CASSLGLAGARGEQFF.

The V gene is TRBV28, the J gene TRBJ2-1; TRBD1 agrees at 9 bases. Germline V gene data show CDR1 as MDHEN and CDR2 as SYDVKM. The CDR3 contains 16 residues. V shed 7 bases, J shed 0 bases, and the junction held 7 bases outside the gene matches. CDR3 sequence reads: CASTYTGGSSYNEQFF. The CDR3, as DNA: TGTGCCAGCACTTACACAGGGGGCAGCTCCTACAATGAGCAGTTCTTC.